Below, one T cell receptor beta chain is given with its context. Its target is not known. The data were obtained in a study of cytomegalovirus exposure and HLA in healthy donors. Study overall: Roughly 180 million T cells yielded some 100 million unique TCR beta sequences, as an earlier analysis found. Inside one of the first data releases sat about 91 million unique TCRs taken from HLA-typed donors.

Study-wide results and limits: Later genetic work tied a missense DCLRE1C variant to beta-chain V and J trimming. In an earlier analysis, in 620 or so donors, most V segments appeared productive either ~87% or ~30% of the time.

The PCR used 60 Vbeta and 13 Jbeta primers. TCRdb's copy holds only in-frame clones and misses some; the assay was immunoSEQ multiplex PCR. The data contain approximately 61,000 clones, about 80% of them seen just once; the ten biggest clones take up roughly 47%. V lost 0 bases, J lost 0 bases, and 10 bases lay in between. Germline-derived CDR1 and CDR2 are SGHKS and YYEKEE (reference sequence). The CDR3 length is 16 residues. The source material was PBMCs. The sequence was obtained from a man between 45 and 60 years old in good health and CMV-seropositive. The V call is TRBV5-5, the J call TRBJ1-3; D is undetermined. CDR3: CASSLGRGVSGNTIYF. CDR3 sequence (DNA): TGTGCCAGCAGCTTGGGGCGGGGAGTCTCTGGAAACACCATATATTTT.